Listed below are T cell receptor beta chains from one sample, sequenced in a study of T cell clonotyping in hematopoietic cell transplantation. Only in-frame clones appear in the TCRdb table, and some are missing; sequencing was by immunoSEQ multiplex PCR. This table holds around 37,000 clones, 95% found once. What was sequenced was peripheral blood mononuclear cells. These receptor sequences come from a man in his thirties or forties in good health. Some clones in this sample may be carry-over from other donors' samples. Each CDR3 is given with its conserved first and last residue. D genes are given only for firm matches. Clone size is shown for a subset of rows, as once, few, many or a class of expanded clone.

v_gene,abundance,d_gene,len,j_gene,CDR3nt,CDR3aa
TRBV7-2,NA,TRBD1,14,TRBJ2-7,TGTGCCAGCAGCCCCCCGGGACAGGGTAAGGTAAAGTACTTC,CASSPPGQGKVKYF
TRBV28,NA,NA,13,TRBJ1-4,TGTGCCAGCTATGACGGAACCGACGAAAAACTGTTTTTT,CASYDGTDEKLFF
TRBV19,NA,NA,16,TRBJ1-1,TGTGCCAGTAGTATAACCGGCGGTCCTATGAACACTGAAGCTTTCTTT,CASSITGGPMNTEAFF
TRBV11-2,NA,NA,15,TRBJ1-1,TGTGCCAGCAGCTTAACCGACGGACAGAACACTGAAGCTTTCTTT,CASSLTDGQNTEAFF
TRBV5-1,NA,NA,17,TRBJ2-5,TGCGCCAGCAGCTTGGAATTTGCGGGCCGGACTCAAGAGACCCAGTACTTC,CASSLEFAGRTQETQYF
TRBV6-1,NA,TRBD1,14,TRBJ1-2,TGTGCCAGCAGTGAAGTGACAGGGTCGGATGGCTACACCTTC,CASSEVTGSDGYTF
TRBV7-3,NA,TRBD1,14,TRBJ1-1,TGTGCCAGCAGCACAGGGGGCGCGAGCACTGAAGCTTTCTTT,CASSTGGASTEAFF
TRBV9,NA,NA,22,TRBJ1-6,TGTGCCAGCAGCGTAGAAAGTAAAGACGTAGGTGTAAGGGATGGGTATAATTCACCCCTCCACTTT,CASSVESKDVGVRDGYNSPLHF
TRBV11-3,NA,NA,14,TRBJ1-1,TGTGCCAGCAGCGTAGACGACATGATCCCTGAAGCTTTCTTT,CASSVDDMIPEAFF
TRBV9,NA,TRBD1,14,TRBJ1-5,TGTGCCAGCAGCGCCGGGACAGGGCTTCAGCCCCAGCATTTT,CASSAGTGLQPQHF
TRBV7-2,once,NA,15,TRBJ2-7,TGTGCCAGCAGCCCTAGAGCCACCTTGGGCTACGAGCAGTACTTC,CASSPRATLGYEQYF
TRBV18,NA,NA,14,TRBJ1-5,TGTGCCAGCTCACCCTTTACGGCCAATCAGCCCCAGCATTTT,CASSPFTANQPQHF
TRBV6-5,NA,NA,14,TRBJ1-2,TGTGCCAGTTCCACAGGGAGAGGGAACTATGGCTACACCTTC,CASSTGRGNYGYTF
TRBV5-1,NA,TRBD1,18,TRBJ1-5,TGCGCCAGCAGCTTAAGAGACAGGGGGCTTGGAAGCAATCAGCCCCAGCATTTT,CASSLRDRGLGSNQPQHF
TRBV6-5,NA,NA,15,TRBJ2-3,TGTGCCAGCAGTTATCCGGGTGGGAGAGGTGGGACGCAGTATTTT,CASSYPGGRGGTQYF
TRBV27,once,NA,15,TRBJ2-7,TGTGCCAGCAGTTTATCCCCAGGGAGCCACTACGAGCAGTACTTC,CASSLSPGSHYEQYF
TRBV7-6,NA,NA,16,TRBJ2-7,TGTGCCAGCAGCTTAGGAGGGGCAGGGGGGATTGACGAGCAGTACTTC,CASSLGGAGGIDEQYF
TRBV7-9,NA,TRBD2,17,TRBJ2-5,TGTGCCAGCAGGTCGTTAGGACGGGAGGGAGGGCAAGAGACCCAGTACTTC,CASRSLGREGGQETQYF
TRBV4-1,NA,NA,18,TRBJ1-3,TGCGCCAGCAGCCAAGATAGAGCGGCAGTCCTCTCTGGAAACACCATATATTTT,CASSQDRAAVLSGNTIYF
TRBV6-1,NA,TRBD1,13,TRBJ2-7,TGTGCCAGCAAGTGGGGACAGATCTACGAGCAGTACTTC,CASKWGQIYEQYF
TRBV5-6,NA,NA,18,TRBJ1-3,TGTGCCAGCAGCTTGGATGGGCGTGTTGAGAGCTCTGGAAACACCATATATTTT,CASSLDGRVESSGNTIYF
TRBV7-2,once,NA,14,TRBJ1-1,TGTGCCAGCAGCCCCGGGACCGTGGGCACTGAAGCTTTCTTT,CASSPGTVGTEAFF
TRBV7-2,once,TRBD1,16,TRBJ1-3,TGTGCCAGCAGCACAAGGACAGGGGGCACAGGAAACACCATATATTTT,CASSTRTGGTGNTIYF
TRBV6-5,NA,NA,15,TRBJ2-7,TGTGCCAGCAGTTACCGGCCCCAGCCCTCCTACGAGCAGTACTTC,CASSYRPQPSYEQYF
TRBV6-4,NA,TRBD2,15,TRBJ2-2,TGTGCCAGCAGTCCTCTAGCGGGAGACACCGGGGAGCTGTTTTTT,CASSPLAGDTGELFF